The 16 T cell receptor beta chains below all came from one sample that was sequenced in a study of blood T cells in healthy people across ages. Together with a sample-barcoded 5' primer, a J-beta primer mix was included in a second PCR lasting about 7 to 11 cycles. One entry per CDR3 protein, called by TCRdb with MiXCR from the 5' RACE reads. The table shows around 850,000 distinct CDR3 sequences, with about 34% occurring only once. The sample taken for sequencing was blood. All receptors derive from a man aged 18 to 30 in good health.

This clonotype was seen only a few times. The rearrangement joins TRBV24-1 to TRBJ2-7, with 11 bases fitting TRBD1. This CDR3 region has 16 residues. CDR1 KGHDR and CDR2 SFDVKD come from the germline V gene. V gave up 4 bases and J gave up 7 bases; unmatched junction bases: 11. The CDR3 region is CATSDSGTGGSNEQYF. CDR3 sequence (DNA): TGTGCCACCAGTGACTCCGGGACAGGGGGTTCCAATGAGCAGTACTTC.

This clonotype has a handful of counts. The chain recombines TRBV5-1 with TRBJ1-6; D call uncertain. Germline V gene lookup returns CDR1 SGHRS and CDR2 YFSETQ. The CDR3 loop spans 16 amino acids. Trimming took 4 bases from V and 0 from J, leaving 11 bases between them. The CDR3 spells CASSLDVSSYNSPLHF. CDR3 DNA sequence: TGCGCCAGCAGCCTTGACGTTAGCTCCTATAATTCACCCCTCCACTTT. The full variable domain, completed using reference TRBV5-1 and TRBJ1-6, is KAGVTQTPRYLIKTRGQQVTLSCSPISGHRSVSWYQQTPGQGLQFLFEYFSETQRNKGNFPGRFSGRQFSNSRSEMNVSTLELGDSALYLCASSLDVSSYNSPLHFGNGTRLTVT.

At least ten counts were recorded for this clonotype. The chain has TRBV20-1 and TRBJ2-7, with 8 bases identical to TRBD1. V was clipped by 0 bases and J by 2 bases; unmatched bases: 6. CDR1 and CDR2 (germline): DFQATT, SNEGSKA (reference sequence). This CDR3 region has 15 residues. CDR3 sequence: CSARDRGQGTYEQYF. Written as DNA, the CDR3 is TGCAGTGCTAGAGATAGAGGACAGGGAACCTACGAGCAGTACTTC.

A remark on this clonotype: A single base separates this from a much larger clone, so it may be a read error. The CDR3 region has the DNA TGTGCCAGCAGCCAAGAGAAGAACACTGAAGCTTTCTTT. Translation: CASSQEKNTEAFF. V gene TRBV7-2 combines with J gene TRBJ1-1, with D unclear. V lost 5 bases and J lost 1, with 8 bases in between. The CDR3 has 13 residues. CDR1 SGHTA and CDR2 FQGNSA come from the germline V gene. The full variable domain, its missing parts supplied by reference TRBV7-2 and TRBJ1-1, is GAGVSQSPSNKVTEKGKDVELRCDPISGHTALYWYRQSLGQGLEFLIYFQGNSAPDKSGLPSDRFSAERTGGSVSTLTIQRTQQEDSAVYLCASSQEKNTEAFFGQGTRLTVV.

This clonotype appeared once. The J gene is TRBJ2-7, the V gene TRBV27, with 10 bases that match TRBD1. Judging by the DNA end, TRBJ2-5 fits better; the J call may be wrong. Germline V gene data show CDR1 as MNHEY and CDR2 as SMNVEV (reference sequence). CDR3 size: 15 residues. The CDR3 bases are TGTGCCAGCAGAGGGACAGGGGTTTTTCAAGAGACCCAGTACTTC. It encodes CASRGTGVFQETQYF.

CDR3 nucleotide sequence: TGCGCCAGCAGCTTTGGGCGCGAATACACCTTC. Its protein is CASSFGREYTF. V is TRBV5-1 and J is TRBJ1-2; unclear D gene. Trimming took off 2 bases at V and 11 bases at J, with 10 bases between the two ends. Looked up from germline, CDR1 is SGHRS and CDR2 is YFSETQ. The CDR3 runs to 11 residues.

In its sample, this clonotype was seen a few times. CDR3 DNA: TGTGCCAGCACGCGGGTTGGGTACGAGCAGTACTTC. It translates to CASTRVGYEQYF. The rearrangement joins TRBV6-2 or TRBV6-3 to TRBJ2-4; a weak D match, TRBD2 (5 bases). The tail of the sequence fits TRBJ2-7 better, so the J call may be wrong. The CDR3 extends over 12 amino acids. CDR1 and CDR2 from the germline V gene are MNHEY and SVGEGT.

Turning to this clonotype: In this CDR3 the conserved last residue, phenylalanine or tryptophan, is missing, so a read error is likely. The gene calls are TRBV4-1 and TRBJ1-2; tentatively, D is TRBD1 (5 bases). The CDR3 is made up of 16 amino acids. Between the trimmed V and J ends, which lost 1 base and 0 bases, there was a span of 12 bases. Germline V gene sequence: CDR1 MGHRA, CDR2 YSYEKL. This CDR3 reads CASSQVQGPSNYGYTC. CDR3 bases: TGCGCCAGCAGCCAAGTTCAGGGCCCCTCTAACTATGGCTACACCTGC.

A few counts support this clonotype. The rearrangement links TRBV20-1 to TRBJ2-1; tentatively, D is TRBD2 (6 bases). The V gene lost 3 bases and the J gene lost 8 bases, with 20 bases spanning the gap. The CDR3 has 15 residues. CDR1 and CDR2 (germline): DFQATT, SNEGSKA (reference sequence). In DNA form, the CDR3 reads TGCAGTGCTAGTGTTTTGGAGGGAAGGGTGGATGAGCAGTTCTTC. It specifies CSASVLEGRVDEQFF.

This clonotype has more than one count but fewer than ten. This chain links TRBV2 with TRBJ1-2; D uncertain. The CDR3 is 14 residues long. V lost 6 bases to trimming and J lost 4 bases, with 15 bases between them. Germline assignment: CDR1 SNHLY and CDR2 FYNNEI. CDR3 loop: CASSLKTGSYGYTF. CDR3 DNA: TGTGCCAGCAGCCTCAAGACGGGCTCCTATGGCTACACCTTC.

V and J are TRBV7-2 and TRBJ2-7; 11 bases agree with TRBD2. This CDR3 comprises 16 residues. Per the germline V gene, CDR1 is SGHTA and CDR2 is FQGNSA. Germline trimming cut 2 bases from V and 3 bases from J; bases unmatched to any gene: 6. As DNA, the CDR3 is TGTGCCAGCAGCTTAATGCCGGGACTAGCGGACTACGAGCAGTACTTC. Its translation is CASSLMPGLADYEQYF.

The gene calls are TRBV9 and TRBJ2-5; 9 bases are a match to TRBD2. Losses at the gene ends were 7 bases for V and 2 bases for J; bases not matched to a gene: 6. The CDR3 spans 14 residues. The germline CDR1 and CDR2 sequences are SGDLS and YYNGEE. The CDR3 coding sequence is TGTGCCAGCGCGGGGGGGGCAACTCAAGAGACCCAGTACTTC. It yields the protein CASAGGATQETQYF.

V usage is TRBV29-1 and J usage is TRBJ2-1; possible D gene TRBD1, 6 bases. Trimming removed 7 bases at V and 4 bases at J, with 14 bases between. The CDR3 is made up of 13 amino acids. Looked up from germline, CDR1 is SQVTM and CDR2 is ANQGSEA. For the CDR3, the DNA is TGCAGCGCCGAGGTAGGGGGTTACAATGAGCAGTTCTTC. It translates to CSAEVGGYNEQFF.

Many counts were recorded for this clonotype. The CDR3 nucleotides are TGTGCCATCAGTGACTCCTACAATGAGCAGTTCTTC. The encoded protein is CAISDSYNEQFF. V gene TRBV10-3 combines with J gene TRBJ2-1; no definite D call. The V end lost 3 bases, the J end lost 0 bases, and 0 bases lay between the germline ends. Germline CDR1 and CDR2: ENHRY and SYGVKD. The CDR3 spans 12 residues.

Remarks on this clonotype: A read error may be the cause here, since a much bigger clone is one base away. This chain uses TRBV7-6 with TRBJ2-5; the D gene is possibly TRBD1 (6 bases). With the DNA end fitting TRBJ2-7 better, the J assignment may be wrong. CDR1 and CDR2 from the germline V gene are SGHVS and FNYEAQ. CDR3 size: 13 residues. CDR3 DNA sequence: TGTGCCGGCAGCCCCCGGACAGTCTACGAGCAGTACTTC. This gives the protein CAGSPRTVYEQYF.

Of note for this clonotype: Given a much more abundant clone one base away, this may be a read error. The chain couples TRBV5-5 to TRBJ2-1; D is possibly TRBD1 (6 bases). Judging by the DNA end, TRBJ2-7 fits better; the J call may be wrong. Germline CDR1 reads SGHKS; CDR2 reads YYEKEE (reference sequence). This CDR3 has 15 residues. CDR3 in amino acids: CASSLQGTSYNEQYF. CDR3 DNA sequence: TGTGCCAGCAGCCTACAGGGTACCTCCTACAATGAGCAGTACTTC.